The T cell receptor (beta chain) under discussion was sequenced for a study of cytomegalovirus exposure and HLA in healthy donors. The germline V gene has CDR1 SSHAT and CDR2 FNYEAQ (reference sequence). This CDR3 spans 16 amino acids. General observations from the study: Donors belonging to an Asian-associated ancestry cluster reportedly showed fewer N-insertions in productive TCRs than the approximately 670-donor mean, according to what a later analysis found. Later genetic work tied a missense DCLRE1C variant to beta-chain V and J trimming. Later analysis showed TCR association rates varying by HLA locus, highest for DRB1 and lowest for HLA-C.

PCR used 60 Vbeta primers and 13 Jbeta primers. Original methodology: A follow-up analysis tallied tens of millions of unique TCR beta chains, roughly 11 million shared. TCRdb keeps only in-frame clones here, not all; method: immunoSEQ multiplex PCR. V, J and clone size are taken as reported in that table, and D and trimming were inferred from the DNA itself. The sample lists about 190,000 clones, roughly 78% seen once, with under 0.85% in the top ten. Comments on this clone: Its antigen is as yet unknown. Relative to the germline gene, one junction end is altered; a read error may explain this.

The V and J genes are TRBV7-7 and TRBJ2-5; 8 bases map to TRBD2. The sample comprised PBMCs. The receptor was derived from a boy between 10 and 17 years old in good health and CMV-seronegative. The CDR3 DNA reads as TGTGCTAGCAGCCCGGCCGGGGGGGGGAGGCAAGAGACCCAGTACTTC. Its translation is CASSPAGGGRQETQYF.